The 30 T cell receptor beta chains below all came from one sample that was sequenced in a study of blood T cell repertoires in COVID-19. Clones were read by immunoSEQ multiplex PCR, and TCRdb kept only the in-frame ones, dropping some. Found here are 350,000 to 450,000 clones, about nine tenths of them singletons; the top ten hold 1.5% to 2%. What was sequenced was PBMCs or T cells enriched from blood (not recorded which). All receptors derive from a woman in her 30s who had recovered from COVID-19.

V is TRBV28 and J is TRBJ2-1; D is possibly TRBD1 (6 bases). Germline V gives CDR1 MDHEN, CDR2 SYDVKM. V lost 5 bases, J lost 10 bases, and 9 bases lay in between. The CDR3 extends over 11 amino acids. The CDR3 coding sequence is TGTGCCAGCAGTCTCGGGACAGAGCAGTTCTTC. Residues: CASSLGTEQFF.

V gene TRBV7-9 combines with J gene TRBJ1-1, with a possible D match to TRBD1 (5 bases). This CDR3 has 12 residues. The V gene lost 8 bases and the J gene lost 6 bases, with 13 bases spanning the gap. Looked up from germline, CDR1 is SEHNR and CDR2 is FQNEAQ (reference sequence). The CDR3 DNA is TGTGCCAGCGGGGGGTTGGGAGCTGAAGCTTTCTTT. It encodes CASGGLGAEAFF.

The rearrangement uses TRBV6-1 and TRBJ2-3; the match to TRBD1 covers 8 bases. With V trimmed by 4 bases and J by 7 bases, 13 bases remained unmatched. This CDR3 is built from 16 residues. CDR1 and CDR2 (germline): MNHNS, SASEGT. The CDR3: CASSADGTGGKYTQYF. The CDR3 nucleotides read TGTGCCAGCAGTGCCGACGGGACAGGAGGGAAATATACGCAGTATTTT.

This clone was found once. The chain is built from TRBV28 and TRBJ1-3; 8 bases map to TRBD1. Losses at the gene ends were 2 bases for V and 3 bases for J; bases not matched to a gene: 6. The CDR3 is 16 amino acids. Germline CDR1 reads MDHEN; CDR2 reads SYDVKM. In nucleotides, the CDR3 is TGTGCCAGCAGTTTACAGGGGGCAACGGGTGGAAACACCATATATTTT. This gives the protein CASSLQGATGGNTIYF.

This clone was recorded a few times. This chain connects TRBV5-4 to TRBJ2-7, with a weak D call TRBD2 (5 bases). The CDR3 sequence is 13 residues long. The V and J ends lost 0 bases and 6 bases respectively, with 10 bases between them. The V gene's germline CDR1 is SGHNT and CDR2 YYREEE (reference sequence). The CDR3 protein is CASSLDSAGEQYF. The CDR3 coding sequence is TGTGCCAGCAGCTTGGATTCGGCGGGCGAGCAGTACTTC.

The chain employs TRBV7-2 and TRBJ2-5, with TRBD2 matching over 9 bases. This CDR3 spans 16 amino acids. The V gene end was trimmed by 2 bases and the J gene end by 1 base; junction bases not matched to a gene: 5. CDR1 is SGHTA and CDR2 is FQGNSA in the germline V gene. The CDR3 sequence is CASSLSRTSAQETQYF. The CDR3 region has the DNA TGTGCCAGCAGCTTAAGTAGGACTAGCGCCCAAGAGACCCAGTACTTC.

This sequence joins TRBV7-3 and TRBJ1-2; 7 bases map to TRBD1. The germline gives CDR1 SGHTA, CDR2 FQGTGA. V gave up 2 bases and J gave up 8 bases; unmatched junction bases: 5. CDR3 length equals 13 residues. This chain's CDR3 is CASSLQQGNGYTF. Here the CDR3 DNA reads TGTGCCAGCAGCTTACAACAGGGGAACGGCTACACCTTC.

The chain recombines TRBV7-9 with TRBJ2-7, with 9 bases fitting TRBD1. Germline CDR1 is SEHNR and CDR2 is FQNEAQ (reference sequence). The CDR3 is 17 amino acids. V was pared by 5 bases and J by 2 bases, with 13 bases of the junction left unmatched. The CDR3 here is CASSLTRGTGITYEQYF. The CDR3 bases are TGTGCCAGCAGCCTCACCCGGGGGACAGGGATCACCTACGAGCAGTACTTC.

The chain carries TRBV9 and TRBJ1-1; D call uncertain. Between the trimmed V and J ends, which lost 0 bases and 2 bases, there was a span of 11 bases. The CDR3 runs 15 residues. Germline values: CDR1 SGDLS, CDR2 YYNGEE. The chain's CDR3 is CASSVVPARNTEAFF. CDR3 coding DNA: TGTGCCAGCAGCGTAGTCCCCGCCAGAAACACTGAAGCTTTCTTT.

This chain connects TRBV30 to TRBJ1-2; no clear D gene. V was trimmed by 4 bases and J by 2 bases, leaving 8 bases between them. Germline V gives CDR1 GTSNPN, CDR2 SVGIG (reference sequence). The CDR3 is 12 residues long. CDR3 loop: CAWKSRNYGYTF. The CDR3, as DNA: TGTGCCTGGAAGTCGAGGAACTATGGCTACACCTTC.

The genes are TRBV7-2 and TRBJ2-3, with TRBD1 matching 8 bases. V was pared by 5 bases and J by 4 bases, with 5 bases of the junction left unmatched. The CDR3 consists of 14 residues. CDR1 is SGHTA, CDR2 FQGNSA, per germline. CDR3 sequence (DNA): TGTGCCAGCAGCCAGACAGGGGTGGCAGATACGCAGTATTTT. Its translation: CASSQTGVADTQYF.

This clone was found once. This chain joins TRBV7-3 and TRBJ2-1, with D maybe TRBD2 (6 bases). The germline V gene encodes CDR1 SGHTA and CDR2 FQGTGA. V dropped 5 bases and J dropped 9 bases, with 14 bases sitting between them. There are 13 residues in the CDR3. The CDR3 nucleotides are TGTGCCAGCAGCCACGGGACTCCAACTGAGCAGTTCTTC. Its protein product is CASSHGTPTEQFF.

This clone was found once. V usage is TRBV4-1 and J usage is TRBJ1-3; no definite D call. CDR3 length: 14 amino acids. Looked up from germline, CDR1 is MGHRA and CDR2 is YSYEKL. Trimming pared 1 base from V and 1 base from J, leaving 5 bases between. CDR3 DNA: TGCGCCAGCAGCCAAGTCAAATCTGGAAACACCATATATTTT. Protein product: CASSQVKSGNTIYF.

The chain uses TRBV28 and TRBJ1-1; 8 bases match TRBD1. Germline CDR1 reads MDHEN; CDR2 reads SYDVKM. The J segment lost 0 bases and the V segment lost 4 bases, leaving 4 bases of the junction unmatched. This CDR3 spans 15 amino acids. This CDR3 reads CASSSWTGMNTEAFF. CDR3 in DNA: TGTGCCAGCAGTTCCTGGACAGGGATGAACACTGAAGCTTTCTTT. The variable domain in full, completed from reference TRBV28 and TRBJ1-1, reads DVKVTQSSRYLVKRTGEKVFLECVQDMDHENMFWYRQDPGLGLRLIYFSYDVKMKEKGDIPEGYSVSREKKERFSLILESASTNQTSMYLCASSSWTGMNTEAFFGQGTRLTVV.

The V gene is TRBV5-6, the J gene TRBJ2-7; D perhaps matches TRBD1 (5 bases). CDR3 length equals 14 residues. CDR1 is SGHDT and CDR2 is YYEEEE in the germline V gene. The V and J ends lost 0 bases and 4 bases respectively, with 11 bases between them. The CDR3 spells CASSLEGVQYEQYF. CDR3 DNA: TGTGCCAGCAGCTTGGAAGGGGTGCAGTACGAGCAGTACTTC.

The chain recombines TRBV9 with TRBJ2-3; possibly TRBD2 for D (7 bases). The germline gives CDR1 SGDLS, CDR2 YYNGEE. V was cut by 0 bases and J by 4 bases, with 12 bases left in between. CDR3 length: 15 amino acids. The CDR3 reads CASSVGRGAADTQYF. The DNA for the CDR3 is TGTGCCAGCAGCGTAGGCCGGGGGGCGGCAGATACGCAGTATTTT.

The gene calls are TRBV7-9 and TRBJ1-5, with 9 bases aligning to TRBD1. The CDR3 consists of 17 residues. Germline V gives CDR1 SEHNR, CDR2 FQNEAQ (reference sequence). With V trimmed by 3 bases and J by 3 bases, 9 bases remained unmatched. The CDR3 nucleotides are TGTGCCAGCAGCTTCTCATCCGGGACAGGGAACAATCAGCCCCAGCATTTT. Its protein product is CASSFSSGTGNNQPQHF.

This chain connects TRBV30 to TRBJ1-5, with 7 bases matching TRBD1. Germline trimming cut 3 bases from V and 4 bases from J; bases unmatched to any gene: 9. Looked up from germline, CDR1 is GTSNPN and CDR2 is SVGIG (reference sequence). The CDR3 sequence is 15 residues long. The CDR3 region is CAWSTYRGLNQPQHF. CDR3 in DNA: TGTGCCTGGAGCACCTACAGGGGCTTAAATCAGCCCCAGCATTTT.

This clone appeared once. The CDR3 is CASSPGLFTNQQFF. The CDR3 coding sequence is TGCGCCAGCAGCCCGGGGTTATTCACAAACCAGCAGTTCTTC. V and J are TRBV5-1 and TRBJ2-1; D perhaps matches TRBD2 (5 bases). This CDR3 comprises 14 residues. V gave up 4 bases and J gave up 11 bases, with 19 bases separating them. The germline V gene has CDR1 SGHRS and CDR2 YFSETQ.

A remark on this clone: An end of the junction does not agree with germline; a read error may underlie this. CDR3 sequence: CASSERRQGEIF. CDR3 nucleotide sequence: TGTGCCAGCAGCGAGCGCAGACAGGGGGAGATCTTC. The gene calls are TRBV7-8 and TRBJ2-1, with 9 bases identical to TRBD1. Germline-derived CDR1 and CDR2 are SGHVS and FQNEAQ. This CDR3 spans 12 amino acids.

The DNA for the CDR3 is TGTGCCAGCAGCGTTCCCGGGACAGGGTATAATTCACCCCTCCACTTT. Protein sequence: CASSVPGTGYNSPLHF. V gene TRBV7-9 combines with J gene TRBJ1-6; 9 positions match TRBD1. V trimming: 5 bases; J trimming: 4 bases; junction bases outside the gene matches: 6. The CDR3 is 16 amino acids. The V gene's germline CDR1 is SEHNR and CDR2 FQNEAQ (reference sequence).

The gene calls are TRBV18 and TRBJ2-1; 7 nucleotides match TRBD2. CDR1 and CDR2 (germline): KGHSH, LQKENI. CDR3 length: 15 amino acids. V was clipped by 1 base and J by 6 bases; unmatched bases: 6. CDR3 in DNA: TGTGCCAGCTCACCACGCCGGGAGGCAGCCAATGAGCAGTTCTTC. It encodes CASSPRREAANEQFF.

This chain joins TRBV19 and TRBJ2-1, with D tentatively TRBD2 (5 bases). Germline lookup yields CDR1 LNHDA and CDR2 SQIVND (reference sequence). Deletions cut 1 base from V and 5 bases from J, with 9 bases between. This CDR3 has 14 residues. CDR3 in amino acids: CASSIAPGNNEQFF. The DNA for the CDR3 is TGTGCCAGTAGTATAGCTCCGGGAAACAATGAGCAGTTCTTC.

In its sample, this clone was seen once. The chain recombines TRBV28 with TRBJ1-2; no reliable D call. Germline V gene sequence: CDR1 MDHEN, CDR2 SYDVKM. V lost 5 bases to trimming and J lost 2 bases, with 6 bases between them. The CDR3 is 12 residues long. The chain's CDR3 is CASSTRNYGYTF. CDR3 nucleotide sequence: TGTGCCAGCAGTACCAGGAACTATGGCTACACCTTC.

CDR3 bases: TGCAGTGCTAGTTCAGGGCACTGGCCCATGAACACTGAAGCTTTCTTT. Amino acid sequence: CSASSGHWPMNTEAFF. V usage is TRBV20-1 and J usage is TRBJ1-1; weak D call: TRBD1 (5 bases). V was pared by 3 bases and J by 0 bases, with 17 bases between. The germline gives CDR1 DFQATT, CDR2 SNEGSKA (reference sequence). This CDR3 contains 16 residues.

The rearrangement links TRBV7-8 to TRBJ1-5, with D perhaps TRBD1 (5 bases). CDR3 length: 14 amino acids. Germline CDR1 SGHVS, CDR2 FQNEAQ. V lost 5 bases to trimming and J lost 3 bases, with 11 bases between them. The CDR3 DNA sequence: TGTGCCAGCAGCACCGACAGTAACAATCAGCCCCAGCATTTT. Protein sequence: CASSTDSNNQPQHF.

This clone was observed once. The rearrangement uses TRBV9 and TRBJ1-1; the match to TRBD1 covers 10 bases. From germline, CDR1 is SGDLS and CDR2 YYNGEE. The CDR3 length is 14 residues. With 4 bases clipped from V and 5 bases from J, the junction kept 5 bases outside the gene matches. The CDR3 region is CASSLDRGGTEAFF. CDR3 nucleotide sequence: TGTGCCAGCAGCCTGGACAGGGGGGGAACTGAAGCTTTCTTT. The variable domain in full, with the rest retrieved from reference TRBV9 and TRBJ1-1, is DSGVTQTPKHLITATGQRVTLRCSPRSGDLSVYWYQQSLDQGLQFLIQYYNGEERAKGNILERFSAQQFPDLHSELNLSSLELGDSALYFCASSLDRGGTEAFFGQGTRLTVV.

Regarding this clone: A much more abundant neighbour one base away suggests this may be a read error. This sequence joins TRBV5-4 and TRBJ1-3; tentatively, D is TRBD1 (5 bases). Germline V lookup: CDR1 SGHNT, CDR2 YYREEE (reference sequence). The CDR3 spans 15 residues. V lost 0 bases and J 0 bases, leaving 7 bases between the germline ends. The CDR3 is CASSLDRSSGNTIYF. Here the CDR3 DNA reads TGTGCCAGCAGCTTGGACAGGAGCTCTGGAAACACCATATATTTT.

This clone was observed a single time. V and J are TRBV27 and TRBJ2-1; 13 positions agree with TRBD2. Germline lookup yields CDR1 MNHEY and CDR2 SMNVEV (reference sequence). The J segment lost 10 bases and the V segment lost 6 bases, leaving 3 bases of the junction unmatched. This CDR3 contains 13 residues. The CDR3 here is CASRLAGGREQFF. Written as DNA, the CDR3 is TGTGCCAGCAGACTAGCGGGAGGGCGGGAGCAGTTCTTC.

This CDR3 is CASSRRGAWEQYF. As DNA, the CDR3 is TGTGCCAGTAGTAGGCGCGGGGCTTGGGAGCAGTACTTC. The chain has TRBV19 and TRBJ2-7; tentatively, D is TRBD2 (6 bases). The CDR3 length is 13 residues. Between the trimmed V and J ends, which lost 4 bases and 7 bases, there was a span of 14 bases. Per germline, CDR1 LNHDA and CDR2 SQIVND (reference sequence).